The subject of this entry is one T cell receptor (beta chain). Its antigen is unknown. This specimen belongs to a study of cytomegalovirus exposure and HLA in healthy donors. Study results and caveats: Follow-up analysis later connected one missense variant in DCLRE1C with trimming of TCR beta V- and J-genes. Another analysis was done later, and it associated 16,951 TCR beta sequences with HLA alleles at 0.05 false discovery rate. 150 to 200 TCR beta chains were listed as cytomegalovirus-associated. Among donors in an Asian-associated ancestry cluster, a later analysis reportedly found fewer N-insertions than the approximately 700-donor mean.

The CDR3 contains 16 residues. With 6 bases clipped from V and 1 base from J, the junction kept 7 bases outside the gene matches. CDR1 is MDHEN and CDR2 is SYDVKM in the germline V gene. PCR was performed using 60 Vbeta and 13 Jbeta primers. Data came from immunoSEQ multiplex PCR; TCRdb stores just in-frame clones and leaves some out. In the table there are 110,000 to 150,000 clones, 75% of which are singletons. Material for sequencing was PBMCs. The receptor was isolated from a young man in good health and CMV-seronegative. The chain employs TRBV28 and TRBJ1-5; TRBD1 aligns across 9 bases. This CDR3 is CASREQGAGSNQPQHF. As DNA, the CDR3 is TGTGCCAGCAGGGAACAGGGGGCAGGCAGCAATCAGCCCCAGCATTTT.